The 31 T cell receptor beta chains in this list originate from one sample, sequenced in a study of shared clonotypes between healthy human individuals. Assay: immunoSEQ multiplex PCR; the TCRdb copy retains only in-frame clones and omits some. The data hold some 2,400,000 clones, with approximately 96% observed a single time. Sequencing was carried out using naive CD4+ T cells sorted from blood. The subset denotes: CD45RA+ positively selected. The source is a man aged 18 to 29 in good health.

The rearrangement uses TRBV30 and TRBJ2-3; D uncertain. Trimming shortened V by 1 base and J by 1 base, and 9 bases separated the two germline ends. The germline V gene has CDR1 GTSNPN and CDR2 SVGIG (reference sequence). This CDR3 comprises 14 residues. The CDR3 DNA sequence: TGTGCCTGGAGTGCTAGGGATGGCACAGATACGCAGTATTTT. It codes for CAWSARDGTDTQYF.

The chain is built from TRBV5-1 and TRBJ2-7; possibly TRBD1 for D (8 bases). Per germline, CDR1 SGHRS and CDR2 YFSETQ. The ends were cut back, 2 bases at V and 6 bases at J, with 15 bases in the middle. This CDR3 has 14 amino acids. CDR3 bases: TGCGCCAGCAGCTTCACAGGGGGGGAAGGCGAGCAGTACTTC. Its protein is CASSFTGGEGEQYF.

The rearrangement joins TRBV7-2 to TRBJ2-7; TRBD2 matches 9 bases. The CDR3 has 16 residues. Per germline, CDR1 SGHTA and CDR2 FQGNSA. V trimming: 5 bases; J trimming: 5 bases; junction bases outside the gene matches: 13. CDR3 sequence reads: CASSTRVAGDRNEQYF. The CDR3 nucleotides are TGTGCCAGCAGCACTCGGGTAGCGGGAGATAGGAACGAGCAGTACTTC.

J is TRBJ2-3 and V is TRBV11-2; D is possibly TRBD2 (6 bases). The V end was cut by 2 bases, the J end by 3 bases, with 18 bases between. CDR3 length: 17 residues. Germline V gives CDR1 SGHAT, CDR2 FQNNGV. The CDR3 DNA sequence: TGTGCCAGCAGCTTATCGAGTGGGGGGTTAAGGACAGATACGCAGTATTTT. Amino acid sequence: CASSLSSGGLRTDTQYF.

The V call is TRBV4-1, the J call TRBJ2-7, with 9 bases aligning to TRBD1. CDR1 MGHRA and CDR2 YSYEKL come from the germline V gene. CDR3 size: 16 residues. The V segment lost 1 base and the J segment 4 bases; nucleotides outside the gene matches: 8. DNA of the CDR3: TGCGCCAGCAGCCAAGGGGGACAGGGTATTAAATACGAGCAGTACTTC. Its protein is CASSQGGQGIKYEQYF.

The table lists this clone with a count of one. At the DNA level, this CDR3 is encoded by other sequences in the same sample as well. The chain has TRBV27 and TRBJ1-2, with D unresolved. V gave up 0 bases and J gave up 5 bases, with 4 bases separating them. This CDR3 has 12 residues. Germline CDR1 MNHEY, CDR2 SMNVEV (reference sequence). CDR3 bases: TGTGCCAGCAGTTTATCGGGGTATGGCTACACCTTC. Its translation: CASSLSGYGYTF.

The genes are TRBV7-9 and TRBJ2-7; TRBD2 aligns across 14 bases. The CDR3 has 15 amino acids. With 4 bases clipped from V and 3 bases from J, the junction kept 2 bases outside the gene matches. Looked up from germline, CDR1 is SEHNR and CDR2 is FQNEAQ (reference sequence). CDR3: CASSSGLAGVYEQYF. CDR3 bases: TGTGCCAGCAGCTCGGGACTAGCGGGAGTCTACGAGCAGTACTTC.

This clone has just one count. The CDR3, as DNA: TGTGCCAGCAGTTCCGGACTAGCGGGATCCTACAATGAGCAGTTCTTC. It specifies CASSSGLAGSYNEQFF. The chain is built from TRBV7-2 and TRBJ2-1; TRBD2 agrees at 12 bases. CDR1 SGHTA and CDR2 FQGNSA come from the germline V gene. The CDR3 length is 16 residues. V shed 6 bases and J 1 base; nucleotides not matched to a gene: 4.

V is TRBV11-2 and J is TRBJ2-2, with 8 bases lining up with TRBD1. V lost 4 bases, J lost 6 bases, and 7 bases stayed unmatched. This CDR3 has 15 residues. CDR1 and CDR2 from the germline V gene are SGHAT and FQNNGV. CDR3 sequence (DNA): TGTGCCAGCAGCTCGCTCAGGGGGCGCCCCGGGGAGCTGTTTTTT. Translation: CASSSLRGRPGELFF.

The rearrangement links TRBV28 to TRBJ1-5, with D tentatively TRBD1 (6 bases). The CDR3 covers 15 residues. The ends were cut back, 3 bases at V and 7 bases at J, with 16 bases in the middle. The germline V gene has CDR1 MDHEN and CDR2 SYDVKM. CDR3 DNA: TGTGCCAGCAGTTTTACGGGGGGCCAAGGGCAGCCCCAGCATTTT. Translated, it gives CASSFTGGQGQPQHF.

V gene TRBV28 combines with J gene TRBJ1-2; D not resolved. Trimming cost V 5 bases and J 10 bases, with 17 bases left between them. Germline V CDR1 and CDR2: MDHEN, SYDVKM. The CDR3 is made up of 13 amino acids. This CDR3 is CASSLDGLFDYTF. In DNA, the CDR3 is TGTGCCAGCAGTCTGGACGGCCTTTTTGACTACACCTTC.

The chain links TRBV5-6 to TRBJ1-6; TRBD1 agrees at 9 bases. The CDR3 consists of 16 residues. Germline CDR1 SGHDT, CDR2 YYEEEE. V shed 0 bases, J shed 10 bases, and the junction held 8 bases outside the gene matches. The CDR3 region is CASSLVRDRVESPLHF. The CDR3 DNA reads as TGTGCCAGCAGCTTGGTCCGGGACAGGGTTGAGTCACCCCTCCACTTT.

This sequence joins TRBV4-1 and TRBJ2-5; possible D gene TRBD2, 6 bases. CDR3 length: 16 residues. Germline-derived CDR1 and CDR2 are MGHRA and YSYEKL. V was shortened by 1 base and J by 2 bases, with 14 bases between the two germline ends. CDR3 in amino acids: CASSQVLGLTQETQYF. In nucleotides, the CDR3 is TGCGCCAGCAGCCAAGTTTTAGGACTAACACAAGAGACCCAGTACTTC.

The rearrangement links TRBV6-5 to TRBJ2-7, with TRBD2 as a possible D gene (5 bases). From germline, CDR1 is MNHEY and CDR2 SVGAGI. This CDR3 contains 13 residues. V was cut by 11 bases and J by 1 base, with 15 bases left in between. The CDR3 region has the DNA TGTGCCTTGACAACCGGGGAGTCCTACGAGCAGTACTTC. It is translated as CALTTGESYEQYF.

The chain is built from TRBV2 and TRBJ2-1, with a possible D match to TRBD1 (6 bases). V was cut by 7 bases and J by 9 bases, with 16 bases left in between. Germline V gives CDR1 SNHLY, CDR2 FYNNEI. This CDR3 is built from 13 residues. The CDR3 region is CASKGGVFTEQFF. The CDR3 DNA sequence: TGTGCCAGCAAAGGGGGAGTTTTTACTGAGCAGTTCTTC.

This clone was observed once. The chain recombines TRBV10-1 with TRBJ2-1; D not certain. Trimming pared 6 bases from V and 5 bases from J, leaving 5 bases between. CDR3 length equals 11 residues. Germline assignment: CDR1 WNHNN and CDR2 SYGVQD (reference sequence). CDR3 sequence: CASSRDNEQFF. CDR3 coding DNA: TGCGCCAGCAGCCGGGACAATGAGCAGTTCTTC.

The chain links TRBV6-6 to TRBJ1-4, with a possible D match to TRBD1 (6 bases). Trimming took off 6 bases at V and 7 bases at J, with 15 bases between the two ends. In germline, CDR1 is MNHNY, CDR2 SVGAGI (reference sequence). The CDR3 is 14 amino acids. CDR3: CASRQGTPIEKLFF. The CDR3 region has the DNA TGTGCCAGCAGGCAGGGGACGCCAATTGAAAAACTGTTTTTT.

V usage is TRBV5-1 and J usage is TRBJ1-2; D is undetermined. The V end lost 5 bases, the J end lost 0 bases, and 11 bases lay between the germline ends. CDR1 is SGHRS and CDR2 is YFSETQ in the germline V gene. The CDR3 has 14 residues. CDR3 DNA: TGCGCCAGCAGGAAAGGAGATACTAACTATGGCTACACCTTC. Translation gives CASRKGDTNYGYTF.

The chain is built from TRBV7-9 and TRBJ2-7; perhaps TRBD1 as D (6 bases). The CDR3 extends over 14 amino acids. The germline V and J ends were trimmed by 0 bases and 6 bases, with 12 bases remaining between them. The germline V gene has CDR1 SEHNR and CDR2 FQNEAQ (reference sequence). In nucleotides, the CDR3 is TGTGCCAGCAGCTTAGCGCGTCAGGGGTTCGAGCAGTACTTC. Protein: CASSLARQGFEQYF.

V gene TRBV25-1 combines with J gene TRBJ2-1, with D possibly matching TRBD2 (6 bases). The CDR3 contains 15 residues. V gave up 5 bases and J gave up 2 bases, with 13 bases separating them. Looked up from germline, CDR1 is MGHDK and CDR2 is SYGVNS. The CDR3 is CASSYLGGAYNEQFF. The CDR3 region has the DNA TGTGCCAGCAGTTATCTAGGAGGGGCCTACAATGAGCAGTTCTTC.

The chain links TRBV7-2 to TRBJ2-4, with D possibly matching TRBD2 (5 bases). The CDR3 runs 13 residues. Per the germline V gene, CDR1 is SGHTA and CDR2 is FQGNSA. With 6 bases removed from V and 5 bases from J, the gap between germline ends came to 11 bases. Written as DNA, the CDR3 is TGTGCCAGCAGTCTTGTCGGGGAAAACATTCAGTACTTC. As protein: CASSLVGENIQYF.

The chain carries TRBV5-4 and TRBJ2-2, with TRBD1 as a possible D gene (6 bases). The germline V and J ends were trimmed by 4 bases and 5 bases, with 18 bases remaining between them. Germline CDR1 reads SGHNT; CDR2 reads YYREEE (reference sequence). The CDR3 runs 16 residues. CDR3 sequence reads: CASSQDRSPITGELFF. Here the CDR3 DNA reads TGTGCCAGCAGCCAAGACAGGTCCCCGATTACCGGGGAGCTGTTTTTT. Combining the CDR3 with reference TRBV5-4 and TRBJ2-2 gives the whole variable domain ETGVTQSPTHLIKTRGQQVTLRCSSQSGHNTVSWYQQALGQGPQFIFQYYREEENGRGNFPPRFSGLQFPNYSSELNVNALELDDSALYLCASSQDRSPITGELFFGEGSRLTVL.

This clone was detected once. The chain joins TRBV29-1 to TRBJ2-3; TRBD2 matches at 7 bases. The V gene end was trimmed by 7 bases and the J gene end by 4 bases; junction bases not matched to a gene: 2. Germline V gene sequence: CDR1 SQVTM, CDR2 ANQGSEA. The CDR3 has 11 amino acids. CDR3 in DNA: TGCAGCGGGACTAGAGCAGATACGCAGTATTTT. It encodes CSGTRADTQYF.

This sequence joins TRBV5-4 and TRBJ1-1; 8 nucleotides line up with TRBD1. This CDR3 region has 14 residues. V lost 3 bases and J lost 0; bases outside the gene matches: 1. The V gene's germline CDR1 is SGHNT and CDR2 YYREEE (reference sequence). CDR3 sequence: CASSWTGMNTEAFF. CDR3 bases: TGTGCCAGCAGCTGGACAGGGATGAACACTGAAGCTTTCTTT.

A single count supports this clone. The same CDR3 is also encoded by other DNA sequences in this sample. J is TRBJ1-5 and V is TRBV7-2; no firm D call. V lost 3 bases and J lost 2, with 8 bases in between. The CDR3 has 14 residues. From germline, CDR1 is SGHTA and CDR2 FQGNSA. CDR3 sequence (DNA): TGTGCCAGCAGCTTTAGAGGTGGCAATCAGCCCCAGCATTTT. It yields the protein CASSFRGGNQPQHF.

This chain connects TRBV4-1 to TRBJ1-2; TRBD1 matches 12 bases. Germline CDR1 reads MGHRA; CDR2 reads YSYEKL. This CDR3 comprises 16 residues. Trimming cost V 3 bases and J 8 bases; bases outside gene matches: 10. Written as DNA, the CDR3 is TGCGCCAGCAGCCAGGGTTCGGGACAGGGGGCTTGGGGCTACACCTTC. Translating gives CASSQGSGQGAWGYTF.

The gene calls are TRBV2 and TRBJ2-3, with D perhaps TRBD2 (6 bases). V lost 5 bases and J 1 base, leaving 10 bases between the germline ends. The CDR3 has 14 amino acids. From germline, CDR1 is SNHLY and CDR2 FYNNEI. The DNA of the CDR3 is TGTGCCAGCAGTTCCGGGAGTGGCACAGATACGCAGTATTTT. Amino acid sequence: CASSSGSGTDTQYF.

V usage is TRBV10-2 and J usage is TRBJ1-1; D is ambiguous. Germline V lookup: CDR1 WSHSY, CDR2 SAAADI. CDR3 length equals 11 residues. V shed 7 bases and J shed 5 bases, with 8 bases lying between them. CDR3 sequence: CASTRGTEAFF. The CDR3 DNA follows: TGCGCCAGCACGAGAGGAACTGAAGCTTTCTTT.

This sequence joins TRBV5-4 and TRBJ2-7, with 8 positions matching TRBD1. Germline CDR1 reads SGHNT; CDR2 reads YYREEE (reference sequence). The length of the CDR3 is 18 residues. The ends lost 4 bases at V and 2 bases at J; junction bases unmatched: 17. CDR3 amino acids: CASSDWPRQGITAYEQYF. CDR3 sequence (DNA): TGTGCCAGCAGCGATTGGCCTCGACAGGGGATAACTGCCTACGAGCAGTACTTC.

This clone was seen once. The chain recombines TRBV28 with TRBJ2-7; D is undetermined. Looked up from germline, CDR1 is MDHEN and CDR2 is SYDVKM. Trimming left V 4 bases short and J 2 bases short, with 6 bases between. The CDR3 is 12 amino acids. The CDR3 nucleotides read TGTGCCAGCAGTTCCCTTCCCTACGAGCAGTACTTC. Protein product: CASSSLPYEQYF.

The chain carries TRBV28 and TRBJ2-5; 8 bases are shared with TRBD1. The junction had 6 bases not matched to a gene; V was cut back by 10 bases and J by 2 bases. The CDR3 spans 13 residues. CDR1 and CDR2 from the germline V gene are MDHEN and SYDVKM. The CDR3 bases are TGTGCCACGAAGACAGGGGTTCAAGAGACCCAGTACTTC. Translation gives CATKTGVQETQYF.